Shown below are 24 T cell receptor beta chains from a single sample sequenced in a study of shared clonotypes between healthy human individuals. Generated by immunoSEQ multiplex PCR, the TCRdb table keeps only in-frame clones and is missing some. The sample has hundreds of thousands of clones, about 76% seen once. The specimen was PBMCs. The receptors stem from a woman in her thirties or forties in good health. Some clones in this sample may be carry-over from other donors' samples.

Regarding this clone: A much larger clone lies one base from this, so it may be a read error. The chain is built from TRBV4-3 and TRBJ2-7, with TRBD1 matching over 9 bases. CDR1 and CDR2 (germline): LGHNA, YSLEER. CDR3 length: 15 amino acids. CDR3: CAGSQTRDRAHEQYF. In nucleotides, the CDR3 is TGCGCCGGCAGCCAAACTAGGGACAGGGCCCACGAGCAGTACTTC.

The V and J genes are TRBV2 and TRBJ2-2, with D perhaps given as TRBD1 or TRBD2 (5 bases each). There are 16 residues in the CDR3. Trimming shortened V by 4 bases and J by 2 bases, and 14 bases separated the two germline ends. Germline V lookup: CDR1 SNHLY, CDR2 FYNNEI. The chain's CDR3 is CASSVDRLSNTGELFF. The CDR3, as DNA: TGTGCCAGCAGTGTCGACAGACTATCCAACACCGGGGAGCTGTTTTTT.

Written as DNA, the CDR3 is TGTGCCTGGAGTTTTAGCGCTGGAGAGACCCAGTACTTC. Translating it yields CAWSFSAGETQYF. This rearrangement joins TRBV30 to TRBJ2-5, with a possible D match to TRBD2 (5 bases). The CDR3 sequence is 13 residues long. Trimming removed 2 bases from V and 4 bases from J, with 11 bases in between. Per the germline V gene, CDR1 is GTSNPN and CDR2 is SVGIG (reference sequence). Looking up the rest from reference TRBV30 and TRBJ2-5 gives the full variable domain: SQTIHQWPATLVQPVGSPLSLECTVEGTSNPNLYWYRQAAGRGLQLLFYSVGIGQISSEVPQNLSASRPQDRQFILSSKKLLLSDSGFYLCAWSFSAGETQYFGPGTRLLVL.

The rearrangement links TRBV2 to TRBJ2-1; TRBD2 matches at 7 bases. Germline trimming cut 3 bases from V and 1 base from J; bases unmatched to any gene: 6. This CDR3 has 16 residues. The V gene's germline CDR1 is SNHLY and CDR2 FYNNEI. The CDR3 region has the DNA TGTGCCAGCAGTGATACGGCGGGAGAATCCTACAATGAGCAGTTCTTC. Protein product: CASSDTAGESYNEQFF.

Of note for this clone: A far larger clone lies a single base away; this is likely a read error. The V call is TRBV4-3, the J call TRBJ2-7; the D call may be TRBD1 or TRBD2 (5 bases each). V lost 0 bases, J lost 6 bases, and 9 bases lay in between. The CDR3 sequence is 13 residues long. Germline V gene lookup returns CDR1 LGHNA and CDR2 YSLEER. The CDR3 loop reads CASSQDWDVEQYF. The CDR3 nucleotides are TGCGCCAGCAGCCAAGATTGGGACGTCGAGCAGTACTTC.

The chain couples TRBV6-1 to TRBJ2-1; perhaps TRBD2 as D (6 bases). Between the trimmed V and J ends, which lost 6 bases and 15 bases, there was a span of 6 bases. CDR3 length: 8 residues. The germline V gene encodes CDR1 MNHNS and CDR2 SASEGT. CDR3 residues: CASSGRFF. CDR3 DNA: TGTGCCAGCAGCGGGAGGTTCTTC.

The V call is TRBV19, the J call TRBJ2-2; D is undetermined. The CDR3 sequence is 12 residues long. Trimming took 5 bases from V and 6 from J, leaving 7 bases between them. Germline CDR1 is LNHDA and CDR2 is SQIVND (reference sequence). DNA for the CDR3: TGTGCCAGTAGTGCCCTCTCCGGGGAGCTGTTTTTT. It translates to CASSALSGELFF.

The chain is built from TRBV5-1 and TRBJ2-1; 8 positions agree with TRBD1. The germline V gene has CDR1 SGHRS and CDR2 YFSETQ. V lost 4 bases and J lost 9; bases outside the gene matches: 9. The CDR3 spans 14 residues. The CDR3 reads CASSGGQAKGEQFF. The DNA of the CDR3 is TGCGCCAGCAGCGGGGGACAGGCCAAGGGTGAGCAGTTCTTC.

The chain is built from TRBV18 and TRBJ2-1; the match to TRBD1 covers 7 bases. The J segment lost 9 bases and the V segment lost 1 base, leaving 6 bases of the junction unmatched. Germline CDR1 KGHSH, CDR2 LQKENI. The CDR3 loop spans 14 amino acids. The CDR3 protein is CASSPQGAITEQFF. DNA of the CDR3: TGTGCCAGCTCACCACAGGGGGCGATCACTGAGCAGTTCTTC.

V and J are TRBV5-4 and TRBJ2-7, with a possible D match to TRBD2 (6 bases). The CDR3 loop spans 15 amino acids. Trimming removed 1 base from V and 0 bases from J, with 11 bases in between. Germline V CDR1 and CDR2: SGHNT, YYREEE (reference sequence). The CDR3 sequence: CASSLSAGYSYEQYF. DNA for the CDR3: TGTGCCAGCAGCTTGTCGGCGGGATACTCCTACGAGCAGTACTTC. Using reference TRBV5-4 and TRBJ2-7 for the parts outside the CDR3, the full variable domain is ETGVTQSPTHLIKTRGQQVTLRCSSQSGHNTVSWYQQALGQGPQFIFQYYREEENGRGNFPPRFSGLQFPNYSSELNVNALELDDSALYLCASSLSAGYSYEQYFGPGTRLTVT.

The rearrangement links TRBV29-1 to TRBJ2-3, with TRBD2 matching over 8 bases. The germline CDR1 and CDR2 sequences are SQVTM and ANQGSEA. J lost 3 bases, V lost 5 bases, and 4 bases had no gene match. The CDR3 totals 13 residues. The CDR3 protein is CSVREGWTDTQYF. DNA for the CDR3: TGCAGCGTTCGGGAGGGGTGGACAGATACGCAGTATTTT.

The chain links TRBV28 to TRBJ2-7, with TRBD1 identical over 7 bases. From germline, CDR1 is MDHEN and CDR2 SYDVKM. The CDR3 has 15 residues. V was pared by 7 bases and J by 7 bases, with 16 bases of the junction left unmatched. CDR3 nucleotide sequence: TGTGCCAGCATCCGAAGGACAGGACGACTCTGGGAGCAGTACTTC. It yields the protein CASIRRTGRLWEQYF.

The chain couples TRBV28 to TRBJ2-7, with D unclear. The CDR3 extends over 13 amino acids. The germline V gene encodes CDR1 MDHEN and CDR2 SYDVKM. Trimming stripped 6 bases from V and 5 bases from J, with 14 bases between. The CDR3 protein is CASSWRSRDEQYF. CDR3 nucleotide sequence: TGTGCCAGCAGCTGGCGCAGCCGTGACGAGCAGTACTTC. Full variable domain (remainder filled in from reference TRBV28 and TRBJ2-7): DVKVTQSSRYLVKRTGEKVFLECVQDMDHENMFWYRQDPGLGLRLIYFSYDVKMKEKGDIPEGYSVSREKKERFSLILESASTNQTSMYLCASSWRSRDEQYFGPGTRLTVT.

The V call is TRBV15, the J call TRBJ2-7; no reliable D call. This CDR3 region has 14 residues. Germline loops: CDR1 LNHNV, CDR2 YYDKDF (reference sequence). V was trimmed by 1 base and J by 4 bases, leaving 11 bases between them. The CDR3 nucleotides are TGTGCCACCAGCAGAGGCCTAGGCCAATACGAGCAGTACTTC. Its protein is CATSRGLGQYEQYF.

The V gene is TRBV9, the J gene TRBJ1-3; 8 bases align to TRBD1. After removal of 4 bases from V and 7 bases from J, the junction contained 4 bases not matched to a gene. This CDR3 spans 13 amino acids. Germline V gives CDR1 SGDLS, CDR2 YYNGEE. DNA for the CDR3: TGTGCCAGCAGCCTACGACAGGGGAACACCATATATTTT. Its translation is CASSLRQGNTIYF.

The gene calls are TRBV29-1 and TRBJ2-2; unclear D gene. Germline assignment: CDR1 SQVTM and CDR2 ANQGSEA. Trimming took 4 bases from V and 1 from J, leaving 10 bases between them. The CDR3 is 14 amino acids. The CDR3 DNA reads as TGCAGCGTTGTTGTTCCCCTGAACACCGGGGAGCTGTTTTTT. This sequence encodes CSVVVPLNTGELFF.

The gene calls are TRBV5-1 and TRBJ2-3; D is unresolved. Trimming took 4 bases from V and 3 from J, leaving 12 bases between them. The germline gives CDR1 SGHRS, CDR2 YFSETQ. The CDR3 is 14 amino acids. The CDR3 sequence: CASSPDAATDTQYF. The CDR3 DNA reads as TGCGCCAGCAGCCCCGACGCGGCAACAGATACGCAGTATTTT. Together with reference TRBV5-1 and TRBJ2-3, the CDR3 gives the full variable domain: KAGVTQTPRYLIKTRGQQVTLSCSPISGHRSVSWYQQTPGQGLQFLFEYFSETQRNKGNFPGRFSGRQFSNSRSEMNVSTLELGDSALYLCASSPDAATDTQYFGPGTRLTVL.

The rearrangement links TRBV27 to TRBJ2-7; D gene unclear. The V and J ends lost 3 bases and 2 bases respectively, with 11 bases between them. From germline, CDR1 is MNHEY and CDR2 SMNVEV (reference sequence). This CDR3 contains 14 residues. The CDR3 nucleotides are TGTGCCAGCAGTTTTAGCTCGGCAGCCTACGAGCAGTACTTC. Protein sequence: CASSFSSAAYEQYF.

The chain has TRBV2 and TRBJ2-2; TRBD2 agrees at 8 bases. Germline CDR1 SNHLY, CDR2 FYNNEI. The CDR3 consists of 13 residues. V shed 7 bases, J shed 4 bases, and the junction held 2 bases outside the gene matches. CDR3 sequence reads: CASKRESTGELFF. The CDR3 bases are TGTGCCAGCAAGCGGGAGTCCACCGGGGAGCTGTTTTTT.

The V and J genes are TRBV7-2 and TRBJ2-1; no firm D call. CDR1 and CDR2 from the germline V gene are SGHTA and FQGNSA. V was cut by 6 bases and J by 7 bases, with 13 bases left in between. This CDR3 has 13 residues. CDR3 sequence (DNA): TGTGCCAGCAGACCGACTGGCCGGAATGAGCAGTTCTTC. It translates to CASRPTGRNEQFF.

This clone has more than one count but fewer than ten. The gene calls are TRBV12-5 and TRBJ2-1; TRBD2 agrees at 7 bases. This CDR3 contains 15 residues. CDR1 LGHNT and CDR2 FRNRAP come from the germline V gene. V shed 1 base and J 4 bases; nucleotides not matched to a gene: 4. CDR3 region: CASGLEVAGYNEQFF. The DNA for the CDR3 is TGTGCTAGTGGTTTGGAGGTAGCGGGTTACAATGAGCAGTTCTTC.

The rearrangement joins TRBV7-3 to TRBJ2-2; maybe TRBD2 (6 bases). Between the trimmed V and J ends, which lost 6 bases and 0 bases, there was a span of 14 bases. CDR3 length: 16 amino acids. Germline-derived CDR1 and CDR2 are SGHTA and FQGTGA. The CDR3 loop reads CASSLVGGPNTGELFF. The CDR3 nucleotides are TGTGCCAGCAGTTTGGTGGGAGGCCCGAACACCGGGGAGCTGTTTTTT. Based on the CDR3 plus reference TRBV7-3 and TRBJ2-2, the full variable domain is GAGVSQTPSNKVTEKGKYVELRCDPISGHTALYWYRQSLGQGPEFLIYFQGTGAADDSGLPNDRFFAVRPEGSVSTLKIQRTERGDSAVYLCASSLVGGPNTGELFFGEGSRLTVL.

This clone was seen a handful of times. V gene TRBV12-5 combines with J gene TRBJ1-2; D remains ambiguous. The CDR3 has 14 amino acids. V dropped 5 bases and J dropped 8 bases, with 18 bases sitting between them. The germline V gene encodes CDR1 LGHNT and CDR2 FRNRAP. The CDR3 reads CASGPQDGSTGYTF. Here the CDR3 DNA reads TGTGCTAGTGGTCCCCAAGACGGTTCGACCGGCTACACCTTC.

The rearrangement uses TRBV7-2 and TRBJ1-5; D remains ambiguous. CDR1 SGHTA and CDR2 FQGNSA come from the germline V gene. The V gene lost 5 bases and the J gene lost 4 bases, with 12 bases spanning the gap. CDR3 length equals 14 residues. CDR3 coding DNA: TGTGCCAGCAGCGCCAACTCGGGAAATCAGCCCCAGCATTTT. Its translation is CASSANSGNQPQHF.